What follows describes a single TCR beta chain. Its antigen is still unknown. The data are from a study of shared clonotypes between healthy human individuals. Only CD45RO-negative cells positively selected for CCR7 counted as naive CD8 cells, so terminally differentiated effector memory CD45RA+ cells were excluded. Notes on the study in general: Naive CD4 clonotypes were shared across a handful of donors at about 5%.

Germline CDR1 MDHEN, CDR2 SYDVKM. V dropped 6 bases and J dropped 3; count of bases not matched to a gene: 10. CDR3 size: 15 residues. Researchers divided each subset's genomic DNA evenly across several immunoSEQ plates. In the source study's methods: Filtering differed since immunoSEQ provided only junctions, with no quality scores. TCRdb's table, derived via immunoSEQ multiplex PCR, lists solely in-frame clones and lacks some. That table gives V, J and clone size, and the DNA gave D and trimming. The repertoire holds about 820,000 clones, with almost 95% as singletons. The sequence was obtained from a young man in good health. Sequences were obtained from naive CD8+ T cells sorted from blood. The gene calls are TRBV28 and TRBJ2-7; TRBD2 matches 8 bases. DNA for the CDR3: TGTGCCAGCAGGAGTGAGGCAGCGGGAGTCTACGAGCAGTACTTC. Translation gives CASRSEAAGVYEQYF. Supplemented by reference TRBV28 and TRBJ2-7, the full variable domain reads DVKVTQSSRYLVKRTGEKVFLECVQDMDHENMFWYRQDPGLGLRLIYFSYDVKMKEKGDIPEGYSVSREKKERFSLILESASTNQTSMYLCASRSEAAGVYEQYFGPGTRLTVT.